This entry is about one T cell receptor (beta chain). TCRdb fed the RT-PCR reads into MiXCR, producing one record per CDR3 protein. The repertoire holds almost 700,000 distinct CDR3 sequences, with 14% as singletons. CDR3 length: 11 amino acids. Germline V lookup: CDR1 KGHDR, CDR2 SFDVKD. V was cut by 4 bases and J by 11 bases, with 10 bases left in between. This clonotype was obtained from a female donor in good health, serving as a healthy control. Sequencing was performed on memory CD4+ T cells from blood. This chain joins TRBV24-1 and TRBJ1-1, with D tentatively TRBD1 (5 bases). The CDR3 loop is CATSDGTKAFF. CDR3 in DNA: TGTGCCACCAGTGACGGGACGAAGGCTTTCTTT.